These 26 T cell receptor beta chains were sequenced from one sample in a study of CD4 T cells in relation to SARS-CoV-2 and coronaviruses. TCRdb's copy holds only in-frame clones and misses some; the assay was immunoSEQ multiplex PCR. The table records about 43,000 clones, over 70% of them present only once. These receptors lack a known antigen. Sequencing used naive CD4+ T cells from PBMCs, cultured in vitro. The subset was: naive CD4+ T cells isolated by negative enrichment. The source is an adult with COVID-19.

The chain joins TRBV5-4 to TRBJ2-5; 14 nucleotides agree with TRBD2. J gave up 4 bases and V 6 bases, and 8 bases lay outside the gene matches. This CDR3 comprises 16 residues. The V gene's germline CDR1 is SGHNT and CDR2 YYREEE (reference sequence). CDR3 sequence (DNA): TGTGCCAGCACCAAAGGACTAGCGGGGGGAGGAGAGACCCAGTACTTC. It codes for CASTKGLAGGGETQYF.

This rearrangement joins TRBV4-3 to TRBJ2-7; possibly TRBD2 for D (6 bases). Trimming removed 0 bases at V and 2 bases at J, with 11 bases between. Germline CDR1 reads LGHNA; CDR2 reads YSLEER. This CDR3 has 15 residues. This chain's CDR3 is CASSQERERAYEQYF. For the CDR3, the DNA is TGCGCCAGCAGCCAAGAACGGGAGAGGGCCTACGAGCAGTACTTC.

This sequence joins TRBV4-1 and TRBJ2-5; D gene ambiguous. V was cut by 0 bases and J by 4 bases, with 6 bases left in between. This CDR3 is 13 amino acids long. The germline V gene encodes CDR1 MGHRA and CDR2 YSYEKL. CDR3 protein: CASSQEGPETQYF. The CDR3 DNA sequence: TGCGCCAGCAGCCAAGAGGGCCCAGAGACCCAGTACTTC.

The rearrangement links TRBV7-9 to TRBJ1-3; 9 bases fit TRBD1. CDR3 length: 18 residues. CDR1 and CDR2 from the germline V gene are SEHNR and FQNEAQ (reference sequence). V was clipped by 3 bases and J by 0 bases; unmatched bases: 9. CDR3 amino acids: CASSFPGQGPFSGNTIYF. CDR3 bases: TGTGCCAGCAGCTTTCCGGGACAGGGCCCGTTCTCTGGAAACACCATATATTTT.

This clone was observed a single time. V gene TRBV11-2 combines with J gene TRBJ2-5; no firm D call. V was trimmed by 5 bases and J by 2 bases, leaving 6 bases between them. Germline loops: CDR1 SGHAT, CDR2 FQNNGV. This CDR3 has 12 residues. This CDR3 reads CASSAQQETQYF. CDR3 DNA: TGTGCCAGCAGCGCACAACAAGAGACCCAGTACTTC.

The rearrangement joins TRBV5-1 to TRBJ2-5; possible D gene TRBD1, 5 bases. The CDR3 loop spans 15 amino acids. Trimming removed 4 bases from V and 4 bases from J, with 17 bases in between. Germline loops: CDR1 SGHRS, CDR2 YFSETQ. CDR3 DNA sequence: TGCGCCAGCAGCCCTATAGATGGGGCCCCAGAGACCCAGTACTTC. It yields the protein CASSPIDGAPETQYF.

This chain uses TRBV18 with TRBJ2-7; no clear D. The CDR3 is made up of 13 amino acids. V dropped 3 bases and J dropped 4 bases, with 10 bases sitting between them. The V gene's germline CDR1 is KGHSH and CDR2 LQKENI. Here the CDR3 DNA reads TGTGCCAGCTCACCCGTAAAGGGATACGAGCAGTACTTC. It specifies CASSPVKGYEQYF. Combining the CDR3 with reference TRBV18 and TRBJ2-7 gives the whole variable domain NAGVMQNPRHLVRRRGQEARLRCSPMKGHSHVYWYRQLPEEGLKFMVYLQKENIIDESGMPKERFSAEFPKEGPSILRIQQVVRGDSAAYFCASSPVKGYEQYFGPGTRLTVT.

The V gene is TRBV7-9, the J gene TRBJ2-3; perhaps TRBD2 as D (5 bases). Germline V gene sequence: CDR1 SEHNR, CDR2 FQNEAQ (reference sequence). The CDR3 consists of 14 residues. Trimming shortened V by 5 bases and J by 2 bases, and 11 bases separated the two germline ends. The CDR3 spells CASSLLDFTDTQYF. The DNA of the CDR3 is TGTGCCAGCAGCCTCCTGGACTTCACAGATACGCAGTATTTT.

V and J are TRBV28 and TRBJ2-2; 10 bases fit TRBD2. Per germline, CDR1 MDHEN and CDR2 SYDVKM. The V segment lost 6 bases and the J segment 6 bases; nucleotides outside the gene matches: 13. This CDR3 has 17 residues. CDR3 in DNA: TGTGCCAGCAGCCTCACCGTGGGACTAGCGTTTTCCGGGGAGCTGTTTTTT. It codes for CASSLTVGLAFSGELFF.

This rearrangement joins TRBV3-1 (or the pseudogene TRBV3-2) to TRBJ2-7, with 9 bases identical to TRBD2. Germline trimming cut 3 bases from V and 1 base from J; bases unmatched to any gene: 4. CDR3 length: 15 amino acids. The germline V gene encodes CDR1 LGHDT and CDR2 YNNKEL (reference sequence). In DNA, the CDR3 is TGTGCCAGCAGCCAGGGGCTAGCGGGATCCTACGAGCAGTACTTC. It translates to CASSQGLAGSYEQYF.

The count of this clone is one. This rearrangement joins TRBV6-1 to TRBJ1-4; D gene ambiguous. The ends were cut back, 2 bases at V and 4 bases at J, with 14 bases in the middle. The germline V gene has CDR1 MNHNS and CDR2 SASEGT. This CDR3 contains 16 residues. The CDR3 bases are TGTGCCAGCAGTGAACCGTCAGGAGGATTTAATGAAAAACTGTTTTTT. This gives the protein CASSEPSGGFNEKLFF.

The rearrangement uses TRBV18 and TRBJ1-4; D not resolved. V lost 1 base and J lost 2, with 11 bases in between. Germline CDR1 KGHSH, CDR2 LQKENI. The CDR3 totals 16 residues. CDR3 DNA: TGTGCCAGCTCACCACGGCCCGGGCGTACTAATGAAAAACTGTTTTTT. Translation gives CASSPRPGRTNEKLFF. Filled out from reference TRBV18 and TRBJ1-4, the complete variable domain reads NAGVMQNPRHLVRRRGQEARLRCSPMKGHSHVYWYRQLPEEGLKFMVYLQKENIIDESGMPKERFSAEFPKEGPSILRIQQVVRGDSAAYFCASSPRPGRTNEKLFFGSGTQLSVL.

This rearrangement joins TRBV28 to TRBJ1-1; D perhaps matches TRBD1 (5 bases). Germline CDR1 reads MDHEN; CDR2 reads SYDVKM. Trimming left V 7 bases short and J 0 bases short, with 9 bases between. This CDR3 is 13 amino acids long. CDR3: CASKDSLNTEAFF. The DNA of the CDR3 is TGTGCCAGCAAAGACAGCCTGAACACTGAAGCTTTCTTT.

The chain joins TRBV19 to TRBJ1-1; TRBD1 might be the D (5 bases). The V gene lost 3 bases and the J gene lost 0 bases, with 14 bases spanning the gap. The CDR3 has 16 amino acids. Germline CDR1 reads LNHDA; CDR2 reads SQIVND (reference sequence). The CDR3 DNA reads TGTGCCAGTAGTATCCAGAATTGGGGCTTGAACACTGAAGCTTTCTTT. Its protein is CASSIQNWGLNTEAFF.

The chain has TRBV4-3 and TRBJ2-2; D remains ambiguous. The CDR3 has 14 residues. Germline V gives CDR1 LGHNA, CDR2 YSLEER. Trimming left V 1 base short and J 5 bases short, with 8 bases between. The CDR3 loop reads CASSQADLTGELFF. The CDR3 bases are TGCGCCAGCAGCCAAGCTGACTTAACCGGGGAGCTGTTTTTT.

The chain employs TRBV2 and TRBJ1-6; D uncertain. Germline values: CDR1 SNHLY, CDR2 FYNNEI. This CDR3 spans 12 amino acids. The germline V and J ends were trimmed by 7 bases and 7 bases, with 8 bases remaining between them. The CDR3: CASTQPNSPLHF. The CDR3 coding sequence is TGTGCCAGCACTCAGCCAAATTCACCCCTCCACTTT. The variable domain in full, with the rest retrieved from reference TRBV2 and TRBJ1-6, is EPEVTQTPSHQVTQMGQEVILRCVPISNHLYFYWYRQILGQKVEFLVSFYNNEISEKSEIFDDQFSVERPDGSNFTLKIRSTKLEDSAMYFCASTQPNSPLHFGNGTRLTVT.

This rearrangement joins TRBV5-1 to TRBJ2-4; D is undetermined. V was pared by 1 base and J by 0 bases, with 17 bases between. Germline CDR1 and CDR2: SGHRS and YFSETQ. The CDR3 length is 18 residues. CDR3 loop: CASSLRSRANLAKNIQYF. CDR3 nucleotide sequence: TGCGCCAGCAGCTTGAGGTCACGGGCGAATTTAGCCAAAAACATTCAGTACTTC.

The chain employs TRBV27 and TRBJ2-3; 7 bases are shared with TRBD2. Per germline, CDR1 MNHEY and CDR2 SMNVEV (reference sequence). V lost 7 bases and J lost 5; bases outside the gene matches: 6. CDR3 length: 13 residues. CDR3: CASTSIAGDTQYF. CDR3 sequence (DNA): TGTGCCAGCACCTCCATAGCGGGAGATACGCAGTATTTT.

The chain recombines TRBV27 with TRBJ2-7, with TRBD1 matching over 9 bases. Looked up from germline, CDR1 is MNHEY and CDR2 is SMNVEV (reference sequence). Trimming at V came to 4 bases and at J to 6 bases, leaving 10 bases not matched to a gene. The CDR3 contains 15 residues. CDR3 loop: CASSYRGREVGEQYF. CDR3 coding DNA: TGTGCCAGCAGTTACAGGGGGCGCGAGGTCGGCGAGCAGTACTTC.

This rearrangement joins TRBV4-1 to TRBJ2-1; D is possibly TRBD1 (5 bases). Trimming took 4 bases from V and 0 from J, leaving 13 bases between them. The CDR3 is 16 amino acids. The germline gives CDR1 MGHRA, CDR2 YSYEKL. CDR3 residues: CASSPNDRFSYNEQFF. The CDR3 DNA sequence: TGCGCCAGCAGCCCGAACGACAGATTCTCCTACAATGAGCAGTTCTTC.

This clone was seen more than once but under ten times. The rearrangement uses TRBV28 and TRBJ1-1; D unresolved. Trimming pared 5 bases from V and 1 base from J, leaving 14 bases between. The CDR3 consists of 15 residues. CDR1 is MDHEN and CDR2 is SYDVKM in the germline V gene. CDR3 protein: CASSQPKGANTEAFF. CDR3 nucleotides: TGTGCCAGCAGTCAGCCGAAGGGAGCGAACACTGAAGCTTTCTTT.

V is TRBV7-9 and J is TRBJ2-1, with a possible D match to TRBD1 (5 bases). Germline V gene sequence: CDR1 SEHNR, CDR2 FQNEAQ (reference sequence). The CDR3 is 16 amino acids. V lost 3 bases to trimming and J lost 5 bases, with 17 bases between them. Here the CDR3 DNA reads TGTGCCAGCAGCTTGTGGGGTGGTCAGGGTAACAATGAGCAGTTCTTC. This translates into CASSLWGGQGNNEQFF. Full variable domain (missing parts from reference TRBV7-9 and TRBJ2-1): DTGVSQNPRHKITKRGQNVTFRCDPISEHNRLYWYRQTLGQGPEFLTYFQNEAQLEKSRLLSDRFSAERPKGSFSTLEIQRTEQGDSAMYLCASSLWGGQGNNEQFFGPGTRLTVL.

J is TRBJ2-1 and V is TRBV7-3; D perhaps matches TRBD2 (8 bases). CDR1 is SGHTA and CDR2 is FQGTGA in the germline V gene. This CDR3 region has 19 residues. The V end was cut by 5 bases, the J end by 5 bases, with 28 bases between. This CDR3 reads CASSRDSPLRVSGNNEQFF. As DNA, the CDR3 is TGTGCCAGCAGCCGGGACAGTCCCCTGAGGGTTAGCGGGAACAATGAGCAGTTCTTC.

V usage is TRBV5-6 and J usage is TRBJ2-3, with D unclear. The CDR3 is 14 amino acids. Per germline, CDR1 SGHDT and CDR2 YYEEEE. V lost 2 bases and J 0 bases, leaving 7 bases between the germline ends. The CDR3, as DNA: TGTGCCAGCAGCTTAGCATCTAGCACAGATACGCAGTATTTT. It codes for CASSLASSTDTQYF.

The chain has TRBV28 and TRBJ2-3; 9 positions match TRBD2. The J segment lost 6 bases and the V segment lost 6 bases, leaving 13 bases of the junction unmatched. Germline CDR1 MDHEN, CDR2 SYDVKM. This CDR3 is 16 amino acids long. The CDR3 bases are TGTGCCAGCAGGGGGACTAGCCGGGTGCACATCGATACGCAGTATTTT. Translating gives CASRGTSRVHIDTQYF. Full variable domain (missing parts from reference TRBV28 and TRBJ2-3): DVKVTQSSRYLVKRTGEKVFLECVQDMDHENMFWYRQDPGLGLRLIYFSYDVKMKEKGDIPEGYSVSREKKERFSLILESASTNQTSMYLCASRGTSRVHIDTQYFGPGTRLTVL.

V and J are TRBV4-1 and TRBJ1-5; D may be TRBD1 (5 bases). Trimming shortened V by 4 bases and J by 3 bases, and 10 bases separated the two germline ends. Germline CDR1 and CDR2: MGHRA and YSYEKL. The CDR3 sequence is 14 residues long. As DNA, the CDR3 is TGCGCCAGCAGCCCACCCGGGGCCAATCAGCCCCAGCATTTT. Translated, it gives CASSPPGANQPQHF.